This T cell receptor (beta chain) was documented in a study of CD8+ T cells in alopecia areata. Study-wide points: The study found higher clonality in lesional than normal scalp, especially in alopecia totalis/universalis.

Extraction of RNA preceded its reverse transcription into cDNA, which served as the sequencing template. TCRdb's copy holds only in-frame clones and misses some; the assay was immunoSEQ multiplex PCR. The repertoire consists of about 280,000 clones, with 58% occurring once and the leading ten covering under 2%. On this clone: The antigen remains unidentified.

Treatment specified: oral pan-JAK inhibitor, 5-10 mg twice daily. Alopecia areata patients gave lesional scalp punch biopsies and peripheral blood samples. There are 17 residues in the CDR3. J gave up 3 bases and V 4 bases, and 9 bases lay outside the gene matches. Germline V lookup: CDR1 GTSNPN, CDR2 SVGIG (reference sequence). V is TRBV30 and J is TRBJ1-6, with 10 positions matching TRBD1. The sequenced sample was CD4+ T cells sorted from blood, obtained at week 24, from a patient treated with tofacitinib. This TCR derives from a human donor with alopecia areata. The CDR3 DNA reads as TGTGCCTGGACCCGACCGGGACAGGGGATCTATAATTCACCCCTCCACTTT. Amino acids: CAWTRPGQGIYNSPLHF.